A single sample gave rise to the 16 T cell receptor beta chains below, sequenced in a study of OX40 agonist ivuxolimab in advanced cancers. Sequencing used immunoSEQ multiplex PCR; TCRdb keeps in-frame clones, though not all of them. There are 55,000 to 65,000 clones in the sample; 85% occur only once, and under 5% lies in the top ten. Sequenced here: CD4+ or CD8+ T cells sorted from blood, sampled in a trial of the OX40 agonist ivuxolimab. Receptor source: an adult with an advanced solid tumor such as melanoma, head and neck, liver or kidney cancer.

The chain is built from TRBV27 and TRBJ2-5; D may be TRBD1 (6 bases). Germline V gene lookup returns CDR1 MNHEY and CDR2 SMNVEV (reference sequence). Trimming removed 6 bases from V and 2 bases from J, with 13 bases in between. This CDR3 has 14 amino acids. For the CDR3, the DNA is TGTGCCAGCAGGAAACAGGGTGGACAAGAGACCCAGTACTTC. This translates into CASRKQGGQETQYF.

This clone was recorded only once. CDR3 sequence: CSGAQGASEAFF. The CDR3 coding sequence is TGCAGCGGCGCTCAGGGGGCATCAGAAGCTTTCTTT. The chain combines TRBV29-1 with TRBJ1-1, with 8 bases aligning to TRBD1. Trimming cost V 7 bases and J 8 bases; bases outside gene matches: 9. The CDR3 is 12 amino acids. Germline CDR1 and CDR2: SQVTM and ANQGSEA.

The chain has TRBV11-3 and TRBJ2-3; D uncertain. Trimming pared 2 bases from V and 9 bases from J, leaving 6 bases between. Germline V lookup: CDR1 SGHNT, CDR2 YENEEA. CDR3 length: 11 residues. CDR3: CASSLSLTQYF. The CDR3 coding sequence is TGTGCCAGCAGCTTATCTCTCACGCAGTATTTT.

In its sample, this clone was seen once. The rearrangement uses TRBV5-1 and TRBJ2-3, with D possibly TRBD2 on 6 matching bases. This CDR3 region has 17 residues. Germline assignment: CDR1 SGHRS and CDR2 YFSETQ. V shed 0 bases and J shed 0 bases, with 14 bases lying between them. This CDR3 reads CASSLAELADSTDTQYF. The DNA for the CDR3 is TGCGCCAGCAGCTTGGCCGAACTAGCAGATAGCACAGATACGCAGTATTTT.

V usage is TRBV18 and J usage is TRBJ1-5; D ambiguous. The CDR3 spans 14 residues. V was trimmed by 5 bases and J by 4 bases, leaving 12 bases between them. The germline V gene encodes CDR1 KGHSH and CDR2 LQKENI. The CDR3 nucleotides read TGTGCCAGCTCAGCCAGGAGAGGGAATCAGCCCCAGCATTTT. This codes for CASSARRGNQPQHF.

The chain is built from TRBV11-2 and TRBJ2-7; D is possibly TRBD1 (7 bases). The CDR3 length is 15 residues. CDR1 is SGHAT and CDR2 is FQNNGV in the germline V gene. V was clipped by 4 bases and J by 3 bases, with 16 bases between them. This CDR3 reads CASSSQGGLIYEQYF. Written as DNA, the CDR3 is TGTGCCAGCAGCTCTCAGGGGGGACTGATCTACGAGCAGTACTTC.

This clone was counted only a few times. V usage is TRBV2 and J usage is TRBJ1-2, with a possible D match to TRBD1 (5 bases). The V gene's germline CDR1 is SNHLY and CDR2 FYNNEI. CDR3 length: 15 residues. Trimming removed 0 bases at V and 2 bases at J, with 10 bases between. The CDR3, as DNA: TGTGCCAGCAGTGAAGCGCTTCCAGGGAACTATGGCTACACCTTC. Amino acid sequence: CASSEALPGNYGYTF. The variable domain in full, with the rest retrieved from reference TRBV2 and TRBJ1-2, is EPEVTQTPSHQVTQMGQEVILRCVPISNHLYFYWYRQILGQKVEFLVSFYNNEISEKSEIFDDQFSVERPDGSNFTLKIRSTKLEDSAMYFCASSEALPGNYGYTFGSGTRLTVV.

The CDR3 nucleotides are TGTGCCAGTAGTATAAACAGAGTCAATGAGCAGTTCTTC. Amino acids: CASSINRVNEQFF. The chain has TRBV19 and TRBJ2-1, with D unclear. Trimming removed 2 bases from V and 6 bases from J, with 8 bases in between. The CDR3 is 13 residues long. CDR1 is LNHDA and CDR2 is SQIVND in the germline V gene (reference sequence).

The CDR3 protein is CASSIWGNSGNTIYF. In DNA form, the CDR3 reads TGTGCCAGTAGTATCTGGGGGAACTCTGGAAACACCATATATTTT. The chain recombines TRBV19 with TRBJ1-3, with D tentatively TRBD1 (5 bases). Trimming took 3 bases from V and 0 from J, leaving 9 bases between them. Germline CDR1 is LNHDA and CDR2 is SQIVND (reference sequence). The CDR3 spans 15 residues.

The gene calls are TRBV11-3 and TRBJ2-2; 9 bases map to TRBD2. CDR3 size: 15 residues. Trimming cost V 5 bases and J 6 bases; bases outside gene matches: 7. CDR1 SGHNT and CDR2 YENEEA come from the germline V gene. The CDR3 DNA reads as TGTGCCAGCAGCCCCGGGACTAGCATCGCCGGGGAGCTGTTTTTT. It yields the protein CASSPGTSIAGELFF.

V is TRBV5-1 and J is TRBJ2-1; D remains ambiguous. Between the trimmed V and J ends, which lost 1 base and 10 bases, there was a span of 9 bases. The germline V gene encodes CDR1 SGHRS and CDR2 YFSETQ. This CDR3 is 12 amino acids long. CDR3 protein: CASSLSGVEQFF. For the CDR3, the DNA is TGCGCCAGCAGCTTGTCAGGTGTGGAGCAGTTCTTC.

The J gene is TRBJ2-1, the V gene TRBV5-1; TRBD1 matches at 8 bases. With V trimmed by 0 bases and J by 8 bases, 10 bases remained unmatched. The CDR3 totals 16 residues. Per the germline V gene, CDR1 is SGHRS and CDR2 is YFSETQ. The CDR3 DNA is TGCGCCAGCAGCTTGGTCCCAGGGGGCGCCGGGCATGAGCAGTTCTTC. Amino acid sequence: CASSLVPGGAGHEQFF.

The chain joins TRBV18 to TRBJ2-1; maybe TRBD2 (5 bases). Germline CDR1 and CDR2: KGHSH and LQKENI. The germline V and J ends were trimmed by 0 bases and 8 bases, with 5 bases remaining between them. The length of the CDR3 is 12 residues. CDR3 region: CASSPPRDEQFF. The CDR3 nucleotides read TGTGCCAGCTCACCACCGCGGGATGAGCAGTTCTTC.

J is TRBJ2-5 and V is TRBV5-6; 12 bases map to TRBD2. There are 15 residues in the CDR3. V lost 4 bases and J lost 2; bases outside the gene matches: 3. Germline V CDR1 and CDR2: SGHDT, YYEEEE. CDR3 residues: CASSLTSGGQETQYF. Here the CDR3 DNA reads TGTGCCAGCAGCCTCACTAGCGGGGGGCAAGAGACCCAGTACTTC.

This clone was picked up one time. V is TRBV28 and J is TRBJ2-1, with D perhaps matching TRBD1 or TRBD2 (5 bases each). Trimming cost V 7 bases and J 0 bases, with 16 bases left between them. This CDR3 comprises 16 residues. The germline V gene has CDR1 MDHEN and CDR2 SYDVKM. This CDR3 is CASTRGGVGSYNEQFF. The CDR3 DNA follows: TGTGCCAGCACCCGTGGGGGAGTAGGCTCCTACAATGAGCAGTTCTTC.

The chain employs TRBV28 and TRBJ2-5; D may correspond to TRBD1 or TRBD2 (6 bases each). Germline CDR1 is MDHEN and CDR2 is SYDVKM. V lost 3 bases and J lost 5, with 13 bases in between. This CDR3 comprises 14 residues. DNA for the CDR3: TGTGCCAGCAGTTTGGTCCACGGGGGCGAGACCCAGTACTTC. This codes for CASSLVHGGETQYF. Together with reference TRBV28 and TRBJ2-5, the CDR3 gives the full variable domain: DVKVTQSSRYLVKRTGEKVFLECVQDMDHENMFWYRQDPGLGLRLIYFSYDVKMKEKGDIPEGYSVSREKKERFSLILESASTNQTSMYLCASSLVHGGETQYFGPGTRLLVL.